A single sample is the source of the 26 T cell receptor beta chains below, sequenced in a study of cytomegalovirus exposure and HLA in healthy donors. The PCR employed 60 Vbeta primers together with 13 Jbeta primers. This table comes from immunoSEQ multiplex PCR, and its TCRdb copy is limited to in-frame clones, with some not included. The repertoire includes tens of thousands of clones, around four fifths of them detected once, and roughly 1.6% sits in the top ten. Sequencing was carried out using PBMCs. The receptors come from a man aged 25-40 years in good health and CMV-seronegative.

The chain has TRBV6-5 and TRBJ1-3; the D gene is possibly TRBD1 (6 bases). The CDR3 has 15 amino acids. The germline V and J ends were trimmed by 6 bases and 0 bases, with 12 bases remaining between them. The germline CDR1 and CDR2 sequences are MNHEY and SVGAGI. The CDR3 sequence: CASSRPGDSGNTIYF. CDR3 DNA sequence: TGTGCCAGCAGCCGCCCAGGGGACTCTGGAAACACCATATATTTT.

V usage is TRBV6-5 and J usage is TRBJ2-7; D is perhaps TRBD2 (5 bases). The CDR3 contains 13 residues. The germline CDR1 and CDR2 sequences are MNHEY and SVGAGI. The germline V and J ends were trimmed by 9 bases and 3 bases, with 15 bases remaining between them. This CDR3 is CASQRVGSYEQYF. DNA for the CDR3: TGTGCCAGTCAGAGGGTAGGGAGCTACGAGCAGTACTTC.

The chain recombines TRBV5-1 with TRBJ2-1, with TRBD2 matching 10 bases. The ends lost 4 bases at V and 4 bases at J; junction bases unmatched: 5. Germline CDR1 and CDR2: SGHRS and YFSETQ. The CDR3 covers 15 residues. CDR3 residues: CASSTTSGLYNEQFF. DNA for the CDR3: TGCGCCAGCAGCACGACTAGCGGGTTATACAATGAGCAGTTCTTC.

The V and J genes are TRBV21-1 and TRBJ2-7; TRBD2, as called in the table, went unchecked against the DNA. TRBV21-1 constitutes a pseudogene. This CDR3 contains 15 residues. The CDR3 loop reads CASSKGPAGYYEQYF. The CDR3 DNA sequence: TGTGCCAGCAGCAAAGGCCCAGCGGGATATTACGAGCAGTACTTC.

The chain joins TRBV5-4 to TRBJ2-3, with 10 bases identical to TRBD2. This CDR3 has 15 residues. Trimming removed 5 bases from V and 1 base from J; junction bases left unmatched: 4. The V gene's germline CDR1 is SGHNT and CDR2 YYREEE (reference sequence). CDR3 sequence reads: CASSPGTSGTDTQYF. CDR3 coding DNA: TGTGCCAGCAGTCCCGGGACTAGCGGCACAGATACGCAGTATTTT. The full variable domain, in which reference TRBV5-4 and TRBJ2-3 provide the parts outside the CDR3, is ETGVTQSPTHLIKTRGQQVTLRCSSQSGHNTVSWYQQALGQGPQFIFQYYREEENGRGNFPPRFSGLQFPNYSSELNVNALELDDSALYLCASSPGTSGTDTQYFGPGTRLTVL.

This clone is a singleton in its sample. The rearrangement uses TRBV4-3 and TRBJ2-1, with a tentative D call TRBD1 (5 bases). Per germline, CDR1 LGHNA and CDR2 YSLEER. CDR3 length: 15 amino acids. V shed 1 base and J shed 3 bases, with 10 bases lying between them. The CDR3 here is CASSQARAGYNEQFF. CDR3 nucleotide sequence: TGCGCCAGCAGCCAAGCCAGGGCTGGCTACAATGAGCAGTTCTTC.

The chain joins TRBV6-1 to TRBJ1-2, with 10 bases identical to TRBD1. Trimming at V came to 8 bases and at J to 10 bases, leaving 7 bases not matched to a gene. Looked up from germline, CDR1 is MNHNS and CDR2 is SASEGT. This CDR3 contains 12 residues. Here the CDR3 DNA reads TGTGCCAGCCTGGGACAGGGGTATTACTACACCTTC. This codes for CASLGQGYYYTF.

The rearrangement joins TRBV4-2 to TRBJ2-3; D gene unclear. CDR3 length: 17 residues. Germline loops: CDR1 LGHNA, CDR2 YNFKEQ. V lost 3 bases to trimming and J lost 0 bases, with 16 bases between them. The CDR3 is CASSQAISSSSTDTQYF. DNA for the CDR3: TGTGCCAGCAGCCAGGCAATTAGCAGCTCTAGCACAGATACGCAGTATTTT.

The chain has TRBV11-2 and TRBJ1-6; TRBD1 is a possible D gene (6 bases). Trimming cost V 4 bases and J 10 bases, with 17 bases left between them. The CDR3 contains 15 residues. CDR1 SGHAT and CDR2 FQNNGV come from the germline V gene. The chain's CDR3 is CASSSLQGRSSPLHF. In DNA, the CDR3 is TGTGCCAGCAGCTCCCTACAGGGTCGGAGCTCACCCCTCCACTTT. The full variable domain, rest sourced from reference TRBV11-2 and TRBJ1-6, is EAGVAQSPRYKIIEKRQSVAFWCNPISGHATLYWYQQILGQGPKLLIQFQNNGVVDDSQLPKDRFSAERLKGVDSTLKIQPAKLEDSAVYLCASSSLQGRSSPLHFGNGTRLTVT.

The CDR3 loop reads CASSQDNVLAGRTGELFF. Written as DNA, the CDR3 is TGCGCCAGCAGCCAAGATAACGTCCTAGCGGGGAGAACCGGGGAGCTGTTTTTT. The chain has TRBV4-3 and TRBJ2-2; 9 bases line up with TRBD2. Germline-derived CDR1 and CDR2 are LGHNA and YSLEER. The CDR3 is made up of 18 amino acids. The J segment lost 5 bases and the V segment lost 0 bases, leaving 10 bases of the junction unmatched.

This clone was found a few times. The chain employs TRBV25-1 and TRBJ1-1; D unclear. V lost 3 bases to trimming and J lost 0 bases, with 8 bases between them. Germline lookup yields CDR1 MGHDK and CDR2 SYGVNS. This CDR3 is built from 14 residues. The CDR3 protein is CASSDPGMNTEAFF. The CDR3 DNA reads as TGTGCCAGCAGTGATCCGGGAATGAACACTGAAGCTTTCTTT.

The CDR3 region has the DNA TGCGCCAGCAGCTTGGAACAGGGTGACTACGAGCAGTACTTC. Encoded protein: CASSLEQGDYEQYF. The rearrangement links TRBV5-1 to TRBJ2-7; D perhaps matches TRBD1 (6 bases). Germline V CDR1 and CDR2: SGHRS, YFSETQ. The CDR3 sequence is 14 residues long. V shed 0 bases and J shed 3 bases, with 10 bases lying between them.

The chain is built from TRBV2 and TRBJ1-2; D is unclear. The CDR3 length is 12 residues. Germline CDR1 reads SNHLY; CDR2 reads FYNNEI. Trimming removed 5 bases from V and 2 bases from J, with 6 bases in between. CDR3 DNA: TGTGCCAGCAGTTACAGCAACTATGGCTACACCTTC. Protein product: CASSYSNYGYTF.

The V and J genes are TRBV19 and TRBJ2-1, with TRBD1 identical over 9 bases. The CDR3 runs 14 residues. Trimming removed 4 bases from V and 7 bases from J; junction bases left unmatched: 5. The germline gives CDR1 LNHDA, CDR2 SQIVND (reference sequence). CDR3: CASSTQGARNEQFF. DNA of the CDR3: TGTGCCAGTAGTACACAGGGGGCTCGGAATGAGCAGTTCTTC.

V gene TRBV6-5 combines with J gene TRBJ1-2; TRBD1 might be the D (5 bases). The CDR3 is 14 residues long. Trimming removed 0 bases at V and 6 bases at J, with 11 bases between. Germline CDR1 is MNHEY and CDR2 is SVGAGI. CDR3 coding DNA: TGTGCCAGCAGTTACTCCCCAGGGATTGATGGCTACACCTTC. This sequence encodes CASSYSPGIDGYTF.

The chain carries TRBV4-3 and TRBJ2-5; TRBD2 agrees at 12 bases. The CDR3 has 18 amino acids. Germline V gene data show CDR1 as LGHNA and CDR2 as YSLEER. V lost 3 bases to trimming and J lost 0 bases; unmatched junction nucleotides: 8. The CDR3 DNA sequence: TGCGCCAGCAGCCACAACGGACTAGCGGGGAAGTACCAAGAGACCCAGTACTTC. Translation: CASSHNGLAGKYQETQYF.

The chain links TRBV19 to TRBJ2-7; 9 bases map to TRBD1. With V trimmed by 0 bases and J by 4 bases, 7 bases remained unmatched. Germline V gene data show CDR1 as LNHDA and CDR2 as SQIVND (reference sequence). This CDR3 spans 16 amino acids. In nucleotides, the CDR3 is TGTGCCAGTAGTATAGATTCCGGGACAGGGACTTACGAGCAGTACTTC. It codes for CASSIDSGTGTYEQYF.

The chain employs TRBV9 and TRBJ2-3; TRBD2 aligns across 7 bases. Germline V gives CDR1 SGDLS, CDR2 YYNGEE. The CDR3 totals 15 residues. The J segment lost 7 bases and the V segment lost 3 bases, leaving 11 bases of the junction unmatched. The CDR3 protein is CASSAGPLSGNTQYF. The DNA for the CDR3 is TGTGCCAGCAGCGCCGGGCCCCTCAGCGGGAATACGCAGTATTTT.

The CDR3 loop reads CASSLALAGTGELFF. In DNA, the CDR3 is TGTGCCAGCAGCTTAGCACTAGCGGGAACCGGGGAGCTGTTTTTT. V is TRBV7-2 and J is TRBJ2-2; 10 bases map to TRBD2. The V gene end was trimmed by 0 bases and the J gene end by 5 bases; junction bases not matched to a gene: 0. Germline V gene lookup returns CDR1 SGHTA and CDR2 FQGNSA. CDR3 length: 15 residues.

CDR3 residues: CASSSGLAGGRSHNEQFF. The CDR3 DNA reads TGTGCCAGCAGCAGCGGACTAGCGGGGGGGCGGTCGCACAATGAGCAGTTCTTC. V gene TRBV7-2 combines with J gene TRBJ2-1; 15 positions agree with TRBD2. From germline, CDR1 is SGHTA and CDR2 FQGNSA. The CDR3 is made up of 18 amino acids. J lost 5 bases, V lost 5 bases, and 10 bases had no gene match.

The J gene is TRBJ1-5, the V gene TRBV28, with D uncertain. The CDR3 runs to 13 residues. Looked up from germline, CDR1 is MDHEN and CDR2 is SYDVKM. V dropped 3 bases and J dropped 5 bases, with 8 bases sitting between them. The CDR3: CASSLAADQPQHF. In nucleotides, the CDR3 is TGTGCCAGCAGTTTGGCTGCCGATCAGCCCCAGCATTTT.

This clone was counted only a few times. The chain couples TRBV30 to TRBJ2-2, with TRBD1 as a possible D gene (5 bases). Germline V lookup: CDR1 GTSNPN, CDR2 SVGIG (reference sequence). The CDR3 spans 15 residues. V lost 2 bases and J 0 bases, leaving 10 bases between the germline ends. CDR3 loop: CAWSRQTTNTGELFF. The CDR3 DNA sequence: TGTGCCTGGAGTCGACAGACAACGAACACCGGGGAGCTGTTTTTT.

The chain combines TRBV29-1 with TRBJ2-3, with D possibly matching TRBD1 (6 bases). CDR3 length: 14 amino acids. Trimming took 6 bases from V and 4 from J, leaving 17 bases between them. CDR1 and CDR2 from the germline V gene are SQVTM and ANQGSEA. CDR3 sequence: CSVLDRPVADTQYF. CDR3 nucleotide sequence: TGCAGCGTGTTAGACAGGCCGGTTGCAGATACGCAGTATTTT.

The chain is built from TRBV7-2 and TRBJ2-2; maybe TRBD2 (6 bases). Trimming stripped 2 bases from V and 4 bases from J, with 20 bases between. Germline values: CDR1 SGHTA, CDR2 FQGNSA. This CDR3 is built from 18 residues. The CDR3 region has the DNA TGTGCCAGCAGCTTAATAAGGGCGGGGCGGGCAAGCACCGGGGAGCTGTTTTTT. Its protein is CASSLIRAGRASTGELFF.

The chain couples TRBV29-1 to TRBJ1-2, with D possibly being TRBD1 (5 bases). Trimming shortened V by 5 bases and J by 6 bases, and 19 bases separated the two germline ends. The germline CDR1 and CDR2 sequences are SQVTM and ANQGSEA. This CDR3 is built from 14 residues. CDR3 loop: CSVSQVNRGNGYTF. The DNA of the CDR3 is TGCAGCGTTTCACAGGTCAATAGGGGAAATGGCTACACCTTC.

The chain combines TRBV7-3 with TRBJ2-2, with TRBD1 matching 8 bases. V lost 6 bases to trimming and J lost 5 bases; unmatched junction nucleotides: 5. From germline, CDR1 is SGHTA and CDR2 FQGTGA. The CDR3 has 14 amino acids. The CDR3 coding sequence is TGTGCCAGCAGTAGGACAGGGAGTACCGGGGAGCTGTTTTTT. This sequence encodes CASSRTGSTGELFF. Supplemented by reference TRBV7-3 and TRBJ2-2, the full variable domain reads GAGVSQTPSNKVTEKGKYVELRCDPISGHTALYWYRQSLGQGPEFLIYFQGTGAADDSGLPNDRFFAVRPEGSVSTLKIQRTERGDSAVYLCASSRTGSTGELFFGEGSRLTVL.